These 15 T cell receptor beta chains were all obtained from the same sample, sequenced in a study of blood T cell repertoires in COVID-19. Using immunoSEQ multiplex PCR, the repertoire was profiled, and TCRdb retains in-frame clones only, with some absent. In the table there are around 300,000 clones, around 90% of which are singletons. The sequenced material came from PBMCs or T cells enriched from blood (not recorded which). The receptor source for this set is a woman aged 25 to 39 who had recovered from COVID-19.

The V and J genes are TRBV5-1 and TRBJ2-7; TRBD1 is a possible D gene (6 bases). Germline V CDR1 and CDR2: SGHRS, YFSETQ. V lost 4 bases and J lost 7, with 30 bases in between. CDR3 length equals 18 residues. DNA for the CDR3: TGCGCCAGCAGCAGGCCCCAGAAGTGGGGGACACCCCACTTGGAGCAGTACTTC. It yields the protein CASSRPQKWGTPHLEQYF.

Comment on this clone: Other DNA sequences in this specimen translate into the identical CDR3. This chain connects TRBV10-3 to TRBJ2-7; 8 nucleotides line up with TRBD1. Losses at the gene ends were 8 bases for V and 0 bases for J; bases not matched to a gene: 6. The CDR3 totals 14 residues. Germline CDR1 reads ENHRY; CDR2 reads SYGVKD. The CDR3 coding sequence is TGTGCCATCTCCGGGACAGGAGACTCCTACGAGCAGTACTTC. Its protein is CAISGTGDSYEQYF.

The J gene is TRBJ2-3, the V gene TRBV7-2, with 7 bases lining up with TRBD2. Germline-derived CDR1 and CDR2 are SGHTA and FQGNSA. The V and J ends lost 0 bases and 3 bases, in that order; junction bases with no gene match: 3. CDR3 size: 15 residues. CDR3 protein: CASSLAGGRTDTQYF. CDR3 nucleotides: TGTGCCAGCAGCTTAGCGGGAGGGCGGACAGATACGCAGTATTTT.

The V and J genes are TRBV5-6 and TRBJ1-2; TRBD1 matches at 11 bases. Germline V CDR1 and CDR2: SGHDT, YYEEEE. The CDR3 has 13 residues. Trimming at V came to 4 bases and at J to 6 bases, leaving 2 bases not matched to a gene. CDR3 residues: CASSRDRGDGYTF. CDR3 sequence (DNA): TGTGCCAGCAGCCGGGACAGGGGGGATGGCTACACCTTC.

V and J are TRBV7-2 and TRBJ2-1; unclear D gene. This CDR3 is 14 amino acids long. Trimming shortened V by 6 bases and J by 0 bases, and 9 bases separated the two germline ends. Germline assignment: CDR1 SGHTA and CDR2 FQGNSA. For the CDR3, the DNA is TGTGCCAGCAGTCCTGCCTACTCCTACAATGAGCAGTTCTTC. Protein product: CASSPAYSYNEQFF.

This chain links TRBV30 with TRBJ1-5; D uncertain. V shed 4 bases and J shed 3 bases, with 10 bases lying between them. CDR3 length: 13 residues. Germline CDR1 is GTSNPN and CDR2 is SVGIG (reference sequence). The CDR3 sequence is CAWTTEINQPQHF. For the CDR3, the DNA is TGTGCCTGGACCACCGAGATCAATCAGCCCCAGCATTTT.

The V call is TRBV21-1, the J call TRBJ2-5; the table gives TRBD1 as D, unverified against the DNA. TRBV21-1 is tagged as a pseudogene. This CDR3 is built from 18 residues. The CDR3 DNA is TGTGCCAGCAGCACTACCTACAGGGGGCCCCCGAGACCGGAGACCCAGTACTTC. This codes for CASSTTYRGPPRPETQYF.

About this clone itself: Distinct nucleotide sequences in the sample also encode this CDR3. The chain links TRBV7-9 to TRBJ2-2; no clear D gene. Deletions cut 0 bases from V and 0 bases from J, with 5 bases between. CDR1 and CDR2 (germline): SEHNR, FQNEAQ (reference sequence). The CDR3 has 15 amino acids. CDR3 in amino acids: CASSLASANTGELFF. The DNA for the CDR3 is TGTGCCAGCAGCTTAGCGAGCGCGAACACCGGGGAGCTGTTTTTT. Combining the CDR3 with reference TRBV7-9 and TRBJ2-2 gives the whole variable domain DTGVSQNPRHKITKRGQNVTFRCDPISEHNRLYWYRQTLGQGPEFLTYFQNEAQLEKSRLLSDRFSAERPKGSFSTLEIQRTEQGDSAMYLCASSLASANTGELFFGEGSRLTVL.

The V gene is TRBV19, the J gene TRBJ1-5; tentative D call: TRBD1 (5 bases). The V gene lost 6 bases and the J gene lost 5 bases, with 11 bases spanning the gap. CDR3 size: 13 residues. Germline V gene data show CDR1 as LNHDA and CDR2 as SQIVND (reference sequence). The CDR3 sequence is CASRWGRDQPQHF. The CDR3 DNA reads TGTGCCAGTAGGTGGGGCAGGGATCAGCCCCAGCATTTT. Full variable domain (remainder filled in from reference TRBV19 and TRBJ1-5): DGGITQSPKYLFRKEGQNVTLSCEQNLNHDAMYWYRQDPGQGLRLIYYSQIVNDFQKGDIAEGYSVSREKKESFPLTVTSAQKNPTAFYLCASRWGRDQPQHFGDGTRLSIL.

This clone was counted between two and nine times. Here the CDR3 DNA reads TGCAGCGCCGAGGGGACAGGCAATCAGCCCCAGCATTTT. Translating it yields CSAEGTGNQPQHF. The V gene is TRBV29-1, the J gene TRBJ1-5, with 7 nucleotides matching TRBD1. The junction had 5 bases not matched to a gene; V was cut back by 7 bases and J by 2 bases. CDR1 is SQVTM, CDR2 ANQGSEA, per germline. There are 13 residues in the CDR3.

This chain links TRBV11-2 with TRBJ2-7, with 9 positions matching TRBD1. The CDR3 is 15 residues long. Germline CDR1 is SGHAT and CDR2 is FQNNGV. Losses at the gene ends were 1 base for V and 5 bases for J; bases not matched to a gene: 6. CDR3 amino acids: CASSLVQGAQNEQYF. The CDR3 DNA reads TGTGCCAGCAGCTTAGTACAGGGGGCGCAAAACGAGCAGTACTTC.

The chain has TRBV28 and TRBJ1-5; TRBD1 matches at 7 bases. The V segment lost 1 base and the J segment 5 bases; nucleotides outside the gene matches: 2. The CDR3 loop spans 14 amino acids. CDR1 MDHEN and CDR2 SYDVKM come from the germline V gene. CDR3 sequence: CASSLFQGDQPQHF. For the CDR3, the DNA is TGTGCCAGCAGTTTATTTCAGGGGGATCAGCCCCAGCATTTT.

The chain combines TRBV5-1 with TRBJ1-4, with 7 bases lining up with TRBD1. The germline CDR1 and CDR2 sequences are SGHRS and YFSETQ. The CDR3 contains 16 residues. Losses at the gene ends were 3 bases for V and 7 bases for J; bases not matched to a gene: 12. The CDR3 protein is CASSSDNRGWGEKLFF. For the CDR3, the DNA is TGCGCCAGCAGCTCCGATAACAGGGGATGGGGTGAAAAACTGTTTTTT.

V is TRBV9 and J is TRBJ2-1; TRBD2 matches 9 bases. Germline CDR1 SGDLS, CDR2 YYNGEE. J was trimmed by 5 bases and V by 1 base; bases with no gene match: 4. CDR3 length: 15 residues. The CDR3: CASSVSPSGDNEQFF. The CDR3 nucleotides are TGTGCCAGCAGCGTAAGCCCTAGCGGGGACAATGAGCAGTTCTTC.

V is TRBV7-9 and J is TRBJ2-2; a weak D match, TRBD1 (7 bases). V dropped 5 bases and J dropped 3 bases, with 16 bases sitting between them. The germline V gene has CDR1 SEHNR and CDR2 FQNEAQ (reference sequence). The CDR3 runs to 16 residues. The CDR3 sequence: CASSRWRGRDTGELFF. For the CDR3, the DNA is TGTGCCAGCAGCCGATGGAGGGGGCGGGACACCGGGGAGCTGTTTTTT.